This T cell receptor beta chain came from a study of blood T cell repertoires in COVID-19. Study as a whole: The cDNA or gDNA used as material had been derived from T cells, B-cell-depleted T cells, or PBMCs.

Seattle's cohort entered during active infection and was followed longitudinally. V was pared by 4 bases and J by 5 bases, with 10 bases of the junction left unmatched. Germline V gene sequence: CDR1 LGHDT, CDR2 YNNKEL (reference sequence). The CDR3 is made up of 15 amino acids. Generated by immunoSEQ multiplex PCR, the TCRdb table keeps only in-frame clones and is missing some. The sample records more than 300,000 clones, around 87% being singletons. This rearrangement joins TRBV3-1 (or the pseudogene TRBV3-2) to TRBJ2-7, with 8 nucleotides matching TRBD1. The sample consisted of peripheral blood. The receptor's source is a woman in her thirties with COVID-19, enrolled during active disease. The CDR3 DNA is TGTGCCAGCAGCCGATTGACAGGGGCGGGGAACGAGCAGTACTTC. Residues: CASSRLTGAGNEQYF.